What follows are 15 T cell receptor beta chains derived from one specimen sequenced in a study of shared clonotypes between healthy human individuals. Here immunoSEQ multiplex PCR was the method, and the copy in TCRdb shows in-frame clones only, minus some. Of about half a million clones listed, roughly 77% were seen once; the top ten hold approximately 13%. Sequencing was performed on PBMCs. Every receptor here comes from a woman aged 40 to 50 in good health. Some clones in this sample may be carry-over from other donors' samples.

J is TRBJ2-6 and V is TRBV19; D unclear. The CDR3 is made up of 15 amino acids. Trimming removed 3 bases at V and 2 bases at J, with 8 bases between. Germline lookup yields CDR1 LNHDA and CDR2 SQIVND (reference sequence). The CDR3 DNA reads TGTGCCAGTAGTATGTGGCTAGCTGGGGCCAACGTCCTGACTTTC. Translating it yields CASSMWLAGANVLTF.

This clone was found a few times. This chain connects TRBV7-2 to TRBJ2-1; D is tentatively TRBD1 or TRBD2 (5 bases each). Germline V lookup: CDR1 SGHTA, CDR2 FQGNSA. The CDR3 has 16 amino acids. V lost 5 bases, J lost 2 bases, and 16 bases lay in between. The CDR3 bases are TGTGCCAGCAGCGTCCAGTCCGGGACGCCCTACAATGAGCAGTTCTTC. Translating it yields CASSVQSGTPYNEQFF.

The rearrangement joins TRBV15 to TRBJ1-2, with D hard to call. The CDR3 extends over 13 amino acids. The V and J ends lost 0 bases and 4 bases respectively, with 6 bases between them. Germline CDR1 LNHNV, CDR2 YYDKDF (reference sequence). The CDR3 bases are TGTGCCACCAGCAGAGATGATCTCTATGGCTACACCTTC. Translated, it gives CATSRDDLYGYTF.

The chain uses TRBV5-4 and TRBJ2-1, with TRBD1 matching 8 bases. The CDR3 is made up of 17 amino acids. The ends lost 4 bases at V and 7 bases at J; junction bases unmatched: 16. Germline CDR1 reads SGHNT; CDR2 reads YYREEE (reference sequence). CDR3 residues: CASSRGQDREVPNEQFF. In nucleotides, the CDR3 is TGTGCCAGCAGCCGGGGACAGGACAGGGAAGTACCAAATGAGCAGTTCTTC.

The chain joins TRBV6-5 to TRBJ1-1; TRBD1 is a possible D gene (5 bases). The CDR3 has 16 residues. V was shortened by 2 bases and J by 2 bases, with 15 bases between the two germline ends. CDR1 is MNHEY, CDR2 SVGAGI, per germline. This chain's CDR3 is CASSYPTGRGNTEAFF. In DNA form, the CDR3 reads TGTGCCAGCAGTTACCCCACGGGGAGGGGAAACACTGAAGCTTTCTTT.

The rearrangement links TRBV6-5 to TRBJ2-6, with D perhaps matching TRBD2 (5 bases). The CDR3 extends over 14 amino acids. Trimming took 4 bases from V and 1 from J, leaving 5 bases between them. In germline, CDR1 is MNHEY, CDR2 SVGAGI. CDR3 in DNA: TGTGCCAGCAGTTCGGGATCTGGGGCCAACGTCCTGACTTTC. Encoded protein: CASSSGSGANVLTF.

The chain joins TRBV6-1 to TRBJ1-2; maybe TRBD1 (5 bases). This CDR3 has 14 amino acids. Between the trimmed V and J ends, which lost 1 base and 4 bases, there was a span of 10 bases. Germline V gene data show CDR1 as MNHNS and CDR2 as SASEGT. The CDR3 here is CASSEVQGIYGYTF. The DNA for the CDR3 is TGTGCCAGCAGTGAAGTTCAGGGAATCTATGGCTACACCTTC.

The chain employs TRBV7-2 and TRBJ1-1; D is perhaps TRBD1 (6 bases). Germline-derived CDR1 and CDR2 are SGHTA and FQGNSA. This CDR3 contains 17 residues. Deletions cut 3 bases from V and 0 bases from J, with 17 bases between. CDR3 bases: TGTGCCAGCAGCTTTATCAGGGGCCAGCTTATGAACACTGAAGCTTTCTTT. Protein product: CASSFIRGQLMNTEAFF.

This chain uses TRBV12-5 with TRBJ2-7, with 8 bases identical to TRBD2. The CDR3 is 13 amino acids. Germline trimming cut 1 base from V and 6 bases from J; bases unmatched to any gene: 2. Germline V gene data show CDR1 as LGHNT and CDR2 as FRNRAP. In DNA, the CDR3 is TGTGCTAGTGGTTTGGCGGGAGGGTCCGAGCAGTACTTC. Translated: CASGLAGGSEQYF.

The V and J genes are TRBV6-1 and TRBJ1-5; 7 nucleotides agree with TRBD1. Per germline, CDR1 MNHNS and CDR2 SASEGT. J was trimmed by 7 bases and V by 5 bases; bases with no gene match: 5. The CDR3 consists of 13 residues. The CDR3 DNA is TGTGCCAGCAGTATGACAGGGAGGCAGCCCCAGCATTTT. It specifies CASSMTGRQPQHF.

This sequence joins TRBV18 and TRBJ2-2; 8 nucleotides align to TRBD1. Germline CDR1 is KGHSH and CDR2 is LQKENI. The CDR3 has 15 residues. Germline trimming cut 2 bases from V and 2 bases from J; bases unmatched to any gene: 1. The CDR3: CASSPGTGNTGELFF. The CDR3 DNA is TGTGCCAGCTCACCAGGGACAGGCAACACCGGGGAGCTGTTTTTT.

Regarding this clone: This may arise from a read error, as a much more abundant clone is one base away. The chain has TRBV29-1 and TRBJ2-7; 7 bases agree with TRBD1. This CDR3 region has 11 residues. The ends lost 5 bases at V and 3 bases at J; junction bases unmatched: 1. Germline loops: CDR1 SQVTM, CDR2 ANQGSEA. CDR3 in DNA: TGCAGCGTTAACAGGGGCTACGAGCAGTACTTC. This translates into CSVNRGYEQYF.

The chain couples TRBV6-1 to TRBJ2-7, with 11 bases lining up with TRBD1. After removal of 4 bases from V and 0 bases from J, the junction contained 2 bases not matched to a gene. CDR3 size: 15 residues. Germline V gives CDR1 MNHNS, CDR2 SASEGT. CDR3 amino acids: CASSGGTGGSYEQYF. The CDR3 nucleotides read TGTGCCAGCAGTGGAGGGACAGGGGGCTCCTACGAGCAGTACTTC.

Note on this clone: A far larger clone is only one base removed, so a read error is likely. The identical CDR3 is also encoded by other nucleotide sequences in the sample. The chain couples TRBV5-8 to TRBJ2-2; TRBD1 matches at 11 bases. From germline, CDR1 is SGHTS and CDR2 YDEGEE. The CDR3 runs 15 residues. Germline trimming cut 1 base from V and 11 bases from J; bases unmatched to any gene: 7. The CDR3 region has the DNA TGTGCCAGCAGCTTGTCGGGGACAGGGGGACGAGAGCTGTTTTTT. Residues: CASSLSGTGGRELFF. The full variable domain, completed using reference TRBV5-8 and TRBJ2-2, is EAGVTQSPTHLIKTRGQQATLRCSPISGHTSVYWYQQALGLGLQFLLWYDEGEERNRGNFPPRFSGRQFPNYSSELNVNALELEDSALYLCASSLSGTGGRELFFGEGSRLTVL.

The rearrangement uses TRBV28 and TRBJ2-1; 7 nucleotides agree with TRBD2. Germline V CDR1 and CDR2: MDHEN, SYDVKM. The V and J ends lost 5 bases and 5 bases, in that order; junction bases with no gene match: 9. CDR3 length: 15 amino acids. CDR3 bases: TGTGCCAGCAGTCCCCCGGGACTACCAAACAATGAGCAGTTCTTC. Protein sequence: CASSPPGLPNNEQFF.